A selection of T cell receptor beta chains follows, all from one sample in a study of T cells expressing NK-cell markers. TCRdb reprocessed the 5' RACE reads and keeps a single row for each CDR3 protein, giving no DNA. This listing includes 550,000 or so distinct CDR3 sequences. The sample was blood T cells: a sorted CD56 or NKG2C T cell subset, CD4+ or CD8+ T cells, or bulk PBMC T cells (not recorded which). Every receptor here comes from a man aged 18-30 years in good health. CDR3s include the opening cysteine and the closing phenylalanine or tryptophan.

TRBV6-5	TRBJ2-3	CASSYSTVSGTDTQYF
TRBV20-1	TRBJ2-2	CSASKGNLNTGELFF
TRBV12-3/TRBV12-4	TRBJ1-5	CASSQTGLNQPQHF
TRBV11-1	TRBJ2-6	CASSLSGEGGGRAGANVLTF
TRBV6-6	TRBJ2-7	CASTEGGFDEQYF
TRBV6-2/TRBV6-3	TRBJ2-2	CASKRDTNTGELFF
TRBV5-4	TRBJ2-3	CASSLHGADTQYF
TRBV21-1	TRBJ1-5	CASSTRQGRSQPQHF
TRBV24-1	TRBJ2-5	CATSDLETQYF
TRBV20-1	TRBJ2-7	CSGGGRIVSYEQYF
TRBV7-2	TRBJ2-5	CASSRTGGGMETQYF
TRBV28	TRBJ1-5	CASNPGQRIGNQPQHF
TRBV24-1	TRBJ2-1	CATSDSTGDEQFF
TRBV20-1	TRBJ1-6	CSARREGSSYNSPLHF
TRBV3-1	TRBJ2-2	CASSQQTSQHGELFF
TRBV6-1	TRBJ2-6	CASSEVAGALGANVLTF
TRBV30	TRBJ2-1	CAWISGSFVSEQFF
TRBV12-3/TRBV12-4	TRBJ1-4	CASVGDRDGEKLFF
TRBV10-3	TRBJ1-1	CAISESKMNTEAFF
TRBV6-2/TRBV6-3	TRBJ2-3	CASSYGAAGTDTQYF
TRBV29-1	TRBJ2-3	CSVESGAGDTQYF
TRBV12-3/TRBV12-4	TRBJ2-7	CASRRAGWLDEQYF
TRBV7-9	TRBJ2-1	CASSWRTGPQFF
TRBV24-1	TRBJ2-3	CATSDSRTEWDTQYF
TRBV6-1	TRBJ1-2	CASSQGGQGRSGYTF
TRBV12-3/TRBV12-4	TRBJ2-5	CASSLRGAKETQYF
TRBV5-5	TRBJ1-1	CASSPGGTVVDTEAFF
TRBV7-6	TRBJ1-1	CASRAAAGLMNTEAFF
TRBV15	TRBJ2-7	CATSSSGTGVRYF
TRBV3-1	TRBJ2-1	CASSQAGGRMGEQFF
TRBV10-2	TRBJ2-1	CASSEPGKGSYNEQFF
TRBV7-2	TRBJ2-7	CASSLGLQGPYEQYF
TRBV20-1	TRBJ2-5	CSASKRDRERETQYF
TRBV5-6	TRBJ2-4	CASSLYYGTTRAKNIQYF
TRBV12-3/TRBV12-4	TRBJ1-5	CASSATTGSGNQPQHF
TRBV12-3/TRBV12-4	TRBJ2-3	CASSFDLGGITDTQYF
TRBV15	TRBJ2-6	CATSQGRSSGANVLTF
TRBV5-4	TRBJ2-3	CASSWTDPSTDTQYF
TRBV12-3/TRBV12-4	TRBJ1-1	CASAGGGNTEAFF
TRBV19	TRBJ2-1	CASSGTSNSYNEQFF
TRBV27	TRBJ2-7	CASSPHSLTDGNEQYF
TRBV7-7	TRBJ2-2	CASSPKVAGANTGELFF
TRBV5-6	TRBJ1-2	CASSLRGVDGYTF
TRBV25-1	TRBJ2-3	CASSGRQRTDTQYF
TRBV27	TRBJ2-7	CASRRAAHSGTTYEQYF
TRBV2	TRBJ2-1	CACQEGTSKFF
TRBV27	TRBJ1-6	CASSPKYLLTGSGNSPLHF
TRBV12-3/TRBV12-4	TRBJ2-1	CASNPEGLHNEQFF
TRBV5-1	TRBJ2-6	CASSYQGRGLETGANVLTF
TRBV2	TRBJ2-5	CASSGGPSETQYF
TRBV12-3/TRBV12-4	TRBJ2-2	CASSLGSGQLNTGELFF
TRBV14	TRBJ2-1	CASSQLAGVLNEQFF
TRBV3-1	TRBJ1-5	CASSQQGVAFKHF
TRBV3-1	TRBJ2-3	CASSQAGQGIITDTQYF
TRBV9	TRBJ2-3	CASSVDQNTQYF
TRBV24-1	TRBJ1-1	CATRPGTGGSTEAFF
TRBV20-1	TRBJ2-2	CSAPSNTGELFF
TRBV6-5	TRBJ2-3	CASYSSTDTQYF
TRBV7-3	TRBJ2-3	CASSSGGLAATDTQYF
TRBV29-1	TRBJ2-1	CSVDPGSSSNEQFF